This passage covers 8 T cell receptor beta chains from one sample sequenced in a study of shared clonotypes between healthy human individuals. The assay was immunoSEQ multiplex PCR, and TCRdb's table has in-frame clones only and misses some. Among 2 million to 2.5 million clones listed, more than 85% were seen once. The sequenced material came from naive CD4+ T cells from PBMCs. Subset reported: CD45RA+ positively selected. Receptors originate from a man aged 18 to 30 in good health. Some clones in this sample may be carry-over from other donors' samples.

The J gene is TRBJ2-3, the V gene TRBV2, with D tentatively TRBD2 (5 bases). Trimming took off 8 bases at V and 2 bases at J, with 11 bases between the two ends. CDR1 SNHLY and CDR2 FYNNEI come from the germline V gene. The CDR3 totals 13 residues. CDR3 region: CASRRGDTDTQYF. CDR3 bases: TGTGCCAGCCGTCGGGGAGACACAGATACGCAGTATTTT.

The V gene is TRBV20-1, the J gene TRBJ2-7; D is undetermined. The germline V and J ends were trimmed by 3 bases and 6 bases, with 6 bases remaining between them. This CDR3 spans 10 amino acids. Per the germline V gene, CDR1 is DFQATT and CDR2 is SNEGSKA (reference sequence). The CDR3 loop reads CSARTFEQYF. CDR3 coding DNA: TGCAGTGCTAGGACCTTCGAGCAGTACTTC.

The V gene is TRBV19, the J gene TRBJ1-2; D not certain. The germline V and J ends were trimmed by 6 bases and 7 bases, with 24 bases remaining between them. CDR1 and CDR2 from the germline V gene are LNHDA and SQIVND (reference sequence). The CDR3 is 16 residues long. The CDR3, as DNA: TGTGCCAGTAGCCTTGAGGAGAACAGACCCCGCGCTGGCTACACCTTC. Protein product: CASSLEENRPRAGYTF.

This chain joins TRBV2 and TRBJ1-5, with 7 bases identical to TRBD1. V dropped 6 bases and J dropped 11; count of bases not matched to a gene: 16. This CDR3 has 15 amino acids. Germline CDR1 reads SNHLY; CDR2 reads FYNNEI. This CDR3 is CASSVDRERGGSQHF. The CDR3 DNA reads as TGTGCCAGCAGCGTAGACAGGGAGAGGGGGGGGTCCCAGCATTTT.

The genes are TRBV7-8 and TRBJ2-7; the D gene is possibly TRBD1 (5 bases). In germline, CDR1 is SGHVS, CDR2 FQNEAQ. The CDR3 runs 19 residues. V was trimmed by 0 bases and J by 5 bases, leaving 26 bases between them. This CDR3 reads CASSLAMAGPLRILDEQYF. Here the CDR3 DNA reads TGTGCCAGCAGCTTAGCAATGGCAGGGCCACTTCGGATTTTGGACGAGCAGTACTTC.

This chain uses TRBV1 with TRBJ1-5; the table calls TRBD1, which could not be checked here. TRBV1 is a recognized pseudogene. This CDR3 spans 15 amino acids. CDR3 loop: CTSSQPGKSNQPQHF. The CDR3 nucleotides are TGCACCAGCAGCCAACCAGGGAAGAGCAATCAGCCCCAGCATTTT.

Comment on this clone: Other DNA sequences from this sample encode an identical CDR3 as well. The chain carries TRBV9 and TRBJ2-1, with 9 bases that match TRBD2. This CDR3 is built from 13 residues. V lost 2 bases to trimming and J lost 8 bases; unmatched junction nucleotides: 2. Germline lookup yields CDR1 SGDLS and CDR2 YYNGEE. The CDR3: CASSVGGGDEQFF. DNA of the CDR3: TGTGCCAGCAGCGTCGGCGGGGGGGATGAGCAGTTCTTC. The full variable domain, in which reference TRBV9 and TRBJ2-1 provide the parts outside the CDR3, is DSGVTQTPKHLITATGQRVTLRCSPRSGDLSVYWYQQSLDQGLQFLIQYYNGEERAKGNILERFSAQQFPDLHSELNLSSLELGDSALYFCASSVGGGDEQFFGPGTRLTVL.

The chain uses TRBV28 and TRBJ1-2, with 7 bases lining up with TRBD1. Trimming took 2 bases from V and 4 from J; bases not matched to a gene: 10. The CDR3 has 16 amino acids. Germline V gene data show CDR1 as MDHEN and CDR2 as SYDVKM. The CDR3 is CASSLGTVPRSYGYTF. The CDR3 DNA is TGTGCCAGCAGTTTAGGGACAGTACCACGATCCTATGGCTACACCTTC.